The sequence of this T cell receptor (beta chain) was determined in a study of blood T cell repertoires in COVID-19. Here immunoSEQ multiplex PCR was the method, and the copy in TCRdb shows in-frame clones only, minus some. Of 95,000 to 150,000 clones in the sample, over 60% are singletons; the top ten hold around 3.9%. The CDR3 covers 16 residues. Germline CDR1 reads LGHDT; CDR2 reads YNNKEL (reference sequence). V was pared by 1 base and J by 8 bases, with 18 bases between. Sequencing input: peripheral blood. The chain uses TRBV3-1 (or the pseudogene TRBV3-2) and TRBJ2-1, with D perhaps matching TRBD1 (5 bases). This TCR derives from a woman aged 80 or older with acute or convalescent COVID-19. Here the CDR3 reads CASSQAGAPSFDEQFF. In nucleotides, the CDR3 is TGTGCCAGCAGCCAAGCTGGGGCTCCGAGTTTCGATGAGCAGTTCTTC.